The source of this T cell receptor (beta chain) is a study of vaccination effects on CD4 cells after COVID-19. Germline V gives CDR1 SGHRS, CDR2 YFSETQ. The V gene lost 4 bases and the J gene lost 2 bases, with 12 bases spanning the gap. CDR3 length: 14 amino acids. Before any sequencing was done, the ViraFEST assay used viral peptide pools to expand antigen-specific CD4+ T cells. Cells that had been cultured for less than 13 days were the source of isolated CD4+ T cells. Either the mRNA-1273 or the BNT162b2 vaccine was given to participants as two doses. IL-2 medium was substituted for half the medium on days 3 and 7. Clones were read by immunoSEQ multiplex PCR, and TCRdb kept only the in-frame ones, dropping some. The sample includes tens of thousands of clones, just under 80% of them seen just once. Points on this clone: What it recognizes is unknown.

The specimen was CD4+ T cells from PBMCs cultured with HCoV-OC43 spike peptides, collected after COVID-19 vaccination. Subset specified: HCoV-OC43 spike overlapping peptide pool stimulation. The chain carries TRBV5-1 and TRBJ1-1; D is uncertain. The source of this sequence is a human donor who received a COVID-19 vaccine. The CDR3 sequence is CASSADGGNTEAFF. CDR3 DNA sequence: TGCGCCAGCAGCGCGGACGGCGGAAACACTGAAGCTTTCTTT.